This T cell receptor (beta chain) was profiled in a study of blood T cell repertoires in COVID-19. About the research overall: Acute and convalescent COVID-19 samples came from the United States, Italy and Spain. PBMCs, B-cell-depleted T cells, or T cells provided the cDNA or gDNA that made up the material.

In the original analysis: Nucleated cell number was recorded as an estimate derived from reference gene primer amplification. TCRdb's copy holds only in-frame clones and misses some; the assay was immunoSEQ multiplex PCR. From that table come the V and J calls and clone size; the DNA was used to work out D and trimming. This sample has roughly 320,000 clones, with 85% to 90% found just once. Seattle cases were enrolled at active infection and followed longitudinally. CDR3 length equals 15 residues. Germline CDR1 reads MGHRA; CDR2 reads YSYEKL. V gave up 0 bases and J gave up 5 bases, with 13 bases separating them.

The receptor comes from a woman in her thirties with COVID-19, enrolled during active disease. Sequenced: peripheral blood. V and J are TRBV4-1 and TRBJ1-2, with TRBD1 as a possible D gene (5 bases). The CDR3 loop reads CASSQELRGGYGYTF. CDR3 DNA sequence: TGCGCCAGCAGCCAAGAATTAAGGGGAGGGTATGGCTACACCTTC.